The present T cell receptor beta chain was sequenced within a study of cytomegalovirus exposure and HLA in healthy donors. The CDR3 extends over 12 amino acids. Germline V gene lookup returns CDR1 SGHNT and CDR2 YENEEA. 13 Jbeta primers and 60 Vbeta primers were used for the PCR. Clones were sequenced by immunoSEQ multiplex PCR, and TCRdb holds only the in-frame ones, with some missing. The sample comprises 180,000 or so clones, roughly 79% of which are singletons, and 4% to 5% rests with the top ten. With respect to this clone: Its antigen is undetermined.

The study's findings and limits: The authors later linked a missense DCLRE1C variant to TCR beta V- and J-gene trimming.

The sequencing sample was made of PBMCs. The source is a woman aged 18-29 years in good health and CMV-seropositive. This chain uses TRBV11-3 with TRBJ2-5; D is unresolved. Matching the DNA end better, TRBJ2-7 makes the J call doubtful. The CDR3 region has the DNA TGTGCCAGCAGCTTAAACTTTTACGAGCAGTACTTC. Translated: CASSLNFYEQYF.